The 2 T cell receptor beta chains in this list originate from one sample, sequenced in a study of T cells expressing NK-cell markers. TCRdb reprocessed the 5' RACE reads and stores each CDR3 protein as one record, lacking DNA. The repertoire table contains a few hundred thousand distinct CDR3 sequences. Input material: blood T cells: a sorted CD56 or NKG2C T cell subset, CD4+ or CD8+ T cells, or bulk PBMC T cells (not recorded which). The receptors were gathered from a man between 18 and 29 years old in good health.

The chain joins TRBV12-3 or TRBV12-4 to TRBJ1-5. The CDR3 is 15 amino acids. The CDR3 sequence is CASSLREGKNQPQHF.

The V gene is TRBV2, the J gene TRBJ2-1; absent DNA, TCRdb's TRBD2 call cannot be checked. The length of the CDR3 is 14 residues. In germline, CDR1 is SNHLY, CDR2 FYNNEI. CDR3 amino acids: CATTLAVVSYEQFF. Full variable domain (rest looked up from reference TRBV2 and TRBJ2-1): EPEVTQTPSHQVTQMGQEVILRCVPISNHLYFYWYRQILGQKVEFLVSFYNNEISEKSEIFDDQFSVERPDGSNFTLKIRSTKLEDSAMYFCATTLAVVSYEQFFGPGTRLTVL.